A single sample gave rise to the 29 T cell receptor beta chains below, sequenced in a study of yellow fever vaccine responses in identical twins. TCRdb re-analysed the RT-PCR reads in MiXCR, keeping a single row per CDR3 protein. Among about 10,000 distinct CDR3 sequences listed, approximately 82% were seen once. The sample in question was T cells from blood (PBMCs), unsorted or a sorted subset (not recorded which), obtained before or after yellow fever vaccination (not recorded which). The source is a woman younger than 30 who received the yellow fever vaccine.

Worth noting for this clonotype: Without the conserved terminal phenylalanine or tryptophan, this CDR3 likely stems from a read error. No DNA is shown, since the ends of the CDR3 on it are uncertain; the CDR3 is the one TCRdb lists. The chain has TRBV2 and TRBJ2-5; TRBD2, as called in the table, went unchecked against the DNA. Germline CDR1 is SNHLY and CDR2 is FYNNEI. Inclusive of both ends, the CDR3 amounts to 12 amino acids. This CDR3 reads CASTPQTSGERL.

Only a few counts were recorded for this clonotype. The chain links TRBV5-1 to TRBJ2-1, with D maybe TRBD1 (7 bases). Trimming shortened V by 4 bases and J by 3 bases, and 14 bases separated the two germline ends. Germline values: CDR1 SGHRS, CDR2 YFSETQ. The length of the CDR3 is 15 residues. Here the CDR3 DNA reads TGCGCCAGCAGCCGAGGAGGGGGCGACTACAATGAGCAGTTCTTC. Translating it yields CASSRGGGDYNEQFF.

This clonotype appeared once. The rearrangement links TRBV2 to TRBJ2-5; no clear D. Germline assignment: CDR1 SNHLY and CDR2 FYNNEI. Deletions cut 7 bases from V and 2 bases from J, with 14 bases between. The CDR3 sequence is 14 residues long. Here the CDR3 reads CASKLAKLQETQYF. CDR3 DNA: TGTGCCAGCAAATTGGCTAAATTACAAGAGACCCAGTACTTC.

The chain recombines TRBV13 with TRBJ2-2, with D perhaps TRBD1 (8 bases). The CDR3 consists of 15 residues. V gave up 4 bases and J gave up 5 bases, with 14 bases separating them. Germline V CDR1 and CDR2: PRHDT, FYEKMQ (reference sequence). The CDR3 region is CASSYGQGGTGELFF. For the CDR3, the DNA is TGTGCCAGCAGCTACGGACAGGGAGGGACCGGGGAGCTGTTTTTT.

V gene TRBV2 combines with J gene TRBJ2-7, with 11 bases that match TRBD1. This CDR3 is 14 amino acids long. The V gene's germline CDR1 is SNHLY and CDR2 FYNNEI. V shed 1 base and J 9 bases; nucleotides not matched to a gene: 5. The CDR3 sequence: CASSEGTGGVGQYF. Written as DNA, the CDR3 is TGTGCCAGCAGTGAAGGGACAGGGGGCGTAGGGCAGTACTTC.

J is TRBJ2-3 and V is TRBV7-2, with D tentatively TRBD2 (6 bases). The CDR3 covers 13 residues. CDR1 and CDR2 (germline): SGHTA, FQGNSA. V was trimmed by 5 bases and J by 4 bases, leaving 10 bases between them. The DNA of the CDR3 is TGTGCCAGCAGCCCAGGGAGGTCAGATACGCAGTATTTT. Translated: CASSPGRSDTQYF.

V and J are TRBV2 and TRBJ1-5, with TRBD1 matching over 8 bases. Germline CDR1 SNHLY, CDR2 FYNNEI. V shed 5 bases and J 5 bases; nucleotides not matched to a gene: 8. The CDR3 consists of 15 residues. CDR3 coding DNA: TGTGCCAGCAGTACAGGACAGGGAGGATATCAGCCCCAGCATTTT. It translates to CASSTGQGGYQPQHF.

The chain combines TRBV6-2 or TRBV6-3 with TRBJ2-1; possible D gene TRBD2, 5 bases. The length of the CDR3 is 15 residues. In germline, CDR1 is MNHEY, CDR2 SVGEGT. V lost 2 bases and J 5 bases, leaving 13 bases between the germline ends. This CDR3 is CASSYGGRGHNEQFF. CDR3 coding DNA: TGTGCCAGCAGTTACGGCGGACGAGGGCACAATGAGCAGTTCTTC.

The chain joins TRBV28 to TRBJ2-1; 7 bases map to TRBD1. The CDR3 extends over 15 amino acids. Losses at the gene ends were 5 bases for V and 9 bases for J; bases not matched to a gene: 13. Per the germline V gene, CDR1 is MDHEN and CDR2 is SYDVKM. In DNA form, the CDR3 reads TGTGCCAGCAGTAATCACGGGACAGCTACGAGTGAGCAGTTCTTC. Protein product: CASSNHGTATSEQFF.

This chain uses TRBV18 with TRBJ1-2, with TRBD1 identical over 8 bases. CDR3 length: 16 residues. Germline-derived CDR1 and CDR2 are KGHSH and LQKENI. J was trimmed by 4 bases and V by 3 bases; bases with no gene match: 10. This CDR3 is CASSPYRDRRSYGYTF. DNA for the CDR3: TGTGCCAGCTCACCGTATCGGGACAGGCGTTCCTATGGCTACACCTTC.

The chain recombines TRBV4-2 with TRBJ1-2, with 10 bases identical to TRBD1. The junction had 9 bases not matched to a gene; V was cut back by 3 bases and J by 5 bases. The CDR3 is 16 residues long. Germline loops: CDR1 LGHNA, CDR2 YNFKEQ. CDR3: CASSQGQGLSTYGYTF. In DNA, the CDR3 is TGTGCCAGCAGCCAGGGACAGGGGCTTTCCACATATGGCTACACCTTC.

V gene TRBV3-1 combines with J gene TRBJ2-7; D call uncertain. V was shortened by 4 bases and J by 6 bases, with 7 bases between the two germline ends. The CDR3 has 11 residues. The germline gives CDR1 LGHDT, CDR2 YNNKEL (reference sequence). CDR3 DNA sequence: TGTGCCAGCAGCCGCACCGGCGAGCAGTACTTC. Its translation is CASSRTGEQYF.

This clonotype was detected once. This rearrangement joins TRBV7-3 to TRBJ2-2, with D possibly being TRBD2 (6 bases). CDR1 SGHTA and CDR2 FQGTGA come from the germline V gene. The CDR3 sequence is 16 residues long. Trimming took off 0 bases at V and 2 bases at J, with 10 bases between the two ends. The CDR3 here is CASSLTSGVNTGELFF. The CDR3 coding sequence is TGTGCCAGCAGCTTAACGTCGGGAGTAAACACCGGGGAGCTGTTTTTT.

This clonotype was observed a few times. J is TRBJ2-7 and V is TRBV10-3; D might be TRBD2 (6 bases). CDR1 and CDR2 (germline): ENHRY, SYGVKD. The CDR3 is made up of 16 amino acids. Between the trimmed V and J ends, which lost 0 bases and 6 bases, there was a span of 18 bases. This chain's CDR3 is CAISESFLTSSGEQYF. Written as DNA, the CDR3 is TGTGCCATCAGTGAGTCTTTTCTAACTAGCTCTGGCGAGCAGTACTTC.

The chain employs TRBV5-4 and TRBJ2-3; D is unclear. CDR1 and CDR2 from the germline V gene are SGHNT and YYREEE (reference sequence). The CDR3 loop spans 12 amino acids. V lost 1 base, J lost 6 bases, and 6 bases lay in between. The CDR3 DNA reads TGTGCCAGCAGCTTGCTTTGGGATACGCAGTATTTT. It is translated as CASSLLWDTQYF.

This clonotype was counted only a few times. V and J are TRBV19 and TRBJ2-1; tentative D call: TRBD1 (5 bases). The CDR3 runs to 16 residues. The germline V and J ends were trimmed by 7 bases and 0 bases, with 16 bases remaining between them. The germline V gene has CDR1 LNHDA and CDR2 SQIVND (reference sequence). CDR3 DNA: TGTGCCAGTACCCCAAGACAGCTCAGCTCCTACAATGAGCAGTTCTTC. This gives the protein CASTPRQLSSYNEQFF.

The V call is TRBV5-1, the J call TRBJ2-2, with D perhaps TRBD1 (6 bases). Trimming stripped 4 bases from V and 2 bases from J, with 15 bases between. Germline values: CDR1 SGHRS, CDR2 YFSETQ. The CDR3 runs to 16 residues. CDR3 region: CASSPTGTTNTGELFF. The CDR3 nucleotides are TGCGCCAGCAGCCCTACCGGGACAACAAACACCGGGGAGCTGTTTTTT.

This rearrangement joins TRBV9 to TRBJ2-1, with 10 bases matching TRBD2. Germline CDR1 SGDLS, CDR2 YYNGEE. Losses at the gene ends were 0 bases for V and 6 bases for J; bases not matched to a gene: 9. The CDR3 runs to 17 residues. The CDR3 DNA reads TGTGCCAGCAGCGTAGCTCCTAGCGGGAGTTCGGTCAATGAGCAGTTCTTC. Protein: CASSVAPSGSSVNEQFF.

The V call is TRBV19, the J call TRBJ2-5, with D uncertain. Deletions cut 3 bases from V and 3 bases from J, with 2 bases between. CDR3 length: 11 amino acids. The V gene's germline CDR1 is LNHDA and CDR2 SQIVND (reference sequence). This CDR3 reads CASSMEETQYF. The CDR3 coding sequence is TGTGCCAGTAGTATGGAAGAGACCCAGTACTTC.

CDR3 coding DNA: TGTGCCAGCTCACCACCCTACGCACAGGGGGCTAGGGAGACCCAGTACTTC. Its translation is CASSPPYAQGARETQYF. The V and J genes are TRBV18 and TRBJ2-5, with 9 bases fitting TRBD1. The germline V gene encodes CDR1 KGHSH and CDR2 LQKENI. With 0 bases clipped from V and 5 bases from J, the junction kept 10 bases outside the gene matches. The CDR3 runs 17 residues.

This chain links TRBV12-3 or TRBV12-4 with TRBJ1-5; no reliable D call. This CDR3 spans 14 amino acids. V gave up 2 bases and J gave up 0 bases, with 5 bases separating them. The CDR3 DNA sequence: TGTGCCAGCAGTTTATTGGGTAGCAATCAGCCCCAGCATTTT. Translation gives CASSLLGSNQPQHF.

This chain uses TRBV5-1 with TRBJ2-1; 7 bases agree with TRBD2. Germline trimming cut 4 bases from V and 7 bases from J; bases unmatched to any gene: 14. CDR1 SGHRS and CDR2 YFSETQ come from the germline V gene. CDR3 length equals 16 residues. The CDR3 bases are TGCGCCAGCAGCCACACGTCTAGCGGAGCTGGTAATGAGCAGTTCTTC. Translated: CASSHTSSGAGNEQFF.

The chain recombines TRBV5-1 with TRBJ2-3; D is undetermined. Trimming pared 3 bases from V and 2 bases from J, leaving 7 bases between. This CDR3 has 13 amino acids. Germline lookup yields CDR1 SGHRS and CDR2 YFSETQ. This chain's CDR3 is CASSSEFTDTQYF. The DNA of the CDR3 is TGCGCCAGCAGCTCGGAGTTCACAGATACGCAGTATTTT.

This sequence joins TRBV12-3 or TRBV12-4 and TRBJ2-5, with D perhaps given as TRBD1 or TRBD2 (5 bases each). The ends were cut back, 6 bases at V and 5 bases at J, with 16 bases in the middle. This CDR3 spans 14 amino acids. CDR3 in amino acids: CASSPTERRETQYF. The DNA of the CDR3 is TGTGCCAGCAGCCCGACAGAGAGGAGGGAGACCCAGTACTTC.

This chain links TRBV6-1 with TRBJ1-2; TRBD1 aligns across 9 bases. Germline V lookup: CDR1 MNHNS, CDR2 SASEGT. V shed 0 bases, J shed 3 bases, and the junction held 8 bases outside the gene matches. The CDR3 consists of 17 residues. The CDR3 nucleotides are TGTGCCAGCAGTGAAGCTGACAGGGGGGGCTTGGACTATGGCTACACCTTC. Protein product: CASSEADRGGLDYGYTF.

The chain has TRBV2 and TRBJ2-1, with a possible D match to TRBD2 (6 bases). CDR3 length: 15 amino acids. Between the trimmed V and J ends, which lost 4 bases and 7 bases, there was a span of 17 bases. Germline CDR1 reads SNHLY; CDR2 reads FYNNEI. CDR3 amino acids: CASSVVGGRSNEQFF. The DNA for the CDR3 is TGTGCCAGCAGTGTGGTGGGAGGCAGATCTAATGAGCAGTTCTTC.

J is TRBJ1-4 and V is TRBV20-1; no clear D. CDR3 length equals 12 residues. V dropped 5 bases and J dropped 8 bases, with 12 bases sitting between them. Germline CDR1 DFQATT, CDR2 SNEGSKA (reference sequence). CDR3 residues: CSALRLGEKLFF. In nucleotides, the CDR3 is TGCAGTGCTCTTCGGCTCGGGGAAAAACTGTTTTTT.

The chain combines TRBV20-1 with TRBJ2-4, with D hard to call. V was clipped by 3 bases and J by 0 bases, with 12 bases between them. CDR3 length equals 15 residues. CDR1 and CDR2 (germline): DFQATT, SNEGSKA (reference sequence). The CDR3 nucleotides are TGCAGTGCTAGTCGTCCTCAACTAGCCAAAAACATTCAGTACTTC. This codes for CSASRPQLAKNIQYF.

The rearrangement uses TRBV23-1 and TRBJ1-2; D is unclear. TRBV23-1 has ORF status, its function being uncertain. The CDR3 sequence is 15 residues long. V lost 6 bases to trimming and J lost 7 bases, with 21 bases between them. CDR3 amino acids: CASRVLGLHSAGYTF. DNA of the CDR3: TGCGCCAGCAGAGTCCTCGGCCTTCATTCCGCTGGCTACACCTTC.